This T cell receptor beta chain was profiled in a study of blood T cell repertoires in COVID-19. Study in general: From the United States, Italy and Spain came samples of acute and convalescent COVID-19. Sources were T cells, B-cell-depleted T cells, or PBMCs; the material itself was cDNA or gDNA.

Method: immunoSEQ multiplex PCR; TCRdb's copy keeps in-frame clones and lacks some. Of some 50,000 clones listed, 75% to 90% were seen once; the top ten hold roughly 2.7%. This CDR3 region has 14 residues. Trimming took off 1 base at V and 1 base at J, with 7 bases between the two ends. In germline, CDR1 is SGHTA, CDR2 FQGNSA. Source material: peripheral blood. The V call is TRBV7-2, the J call TRBJ1-1, with D uncertain. This TCR was sampled from an elderly man with acute or convalescent COVID-19. The DNA of the CDR3 is TGTGCCAGCAGCTTAGATCGGGGGAACACTGAAGCTTTCTTT. It yields the protein CASSLDRGNTEAFF.